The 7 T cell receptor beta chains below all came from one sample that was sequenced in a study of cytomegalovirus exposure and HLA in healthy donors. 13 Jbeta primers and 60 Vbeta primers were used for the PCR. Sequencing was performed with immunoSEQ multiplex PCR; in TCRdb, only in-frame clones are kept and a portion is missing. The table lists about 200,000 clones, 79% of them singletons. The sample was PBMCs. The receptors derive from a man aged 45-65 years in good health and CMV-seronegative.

The CDR3 reads CASSSTSGTAYEQFF. The CDR3 nucleotides read TGTGCCAGCAGCTCGACTAGCGGGACAGCGTATGAGCAGTTCTTC. The chain employs TRBV5-4 and TRBJ2-1, with 11 nucleotides matching TRBD2. Trimming removed 3 bases from V and 8 bases from J; junction bases left unmatched: 7. CDR3 length: 15 amino acids. Per the germline V gene, CDR1 is SGHNT and CDR2 is YYREEE (reference sequence).

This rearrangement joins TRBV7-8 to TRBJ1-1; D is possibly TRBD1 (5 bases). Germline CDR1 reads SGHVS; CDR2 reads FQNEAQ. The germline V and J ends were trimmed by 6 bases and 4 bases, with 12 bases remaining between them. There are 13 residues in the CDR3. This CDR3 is CASRKTQGTEAFF. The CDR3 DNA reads TGTGCCAGCAGAAAGACCCAGGGCACTGAAGCTTTCTTT.

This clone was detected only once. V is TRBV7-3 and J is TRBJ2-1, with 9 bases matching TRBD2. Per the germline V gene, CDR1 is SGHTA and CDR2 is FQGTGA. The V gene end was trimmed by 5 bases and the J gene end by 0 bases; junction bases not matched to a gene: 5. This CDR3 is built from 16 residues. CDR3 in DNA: TGTGCCAGCAGCCGTGGGACTAGCTTCTCCTACAATGAGCAGTTCTTC. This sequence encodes CASSRGTSFSYNEQFF.

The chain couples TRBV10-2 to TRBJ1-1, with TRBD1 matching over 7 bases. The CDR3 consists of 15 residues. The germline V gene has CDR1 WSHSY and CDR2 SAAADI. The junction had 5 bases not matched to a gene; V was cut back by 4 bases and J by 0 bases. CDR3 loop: CASSVRGPMNTEAFF. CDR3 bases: TGCGCCAGCAGTGTAAGGGGGCCCATGAACACTGAAGCTTTCTTT.

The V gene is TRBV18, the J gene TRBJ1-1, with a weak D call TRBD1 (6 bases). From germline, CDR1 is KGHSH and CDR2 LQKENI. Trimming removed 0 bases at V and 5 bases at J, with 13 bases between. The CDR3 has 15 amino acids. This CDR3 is CASSPPSAGETEAFF. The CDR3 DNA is TGTGCCAGCTCACCACCGTCGGCAGGGGAAACTGAAGCTTTCTTT.

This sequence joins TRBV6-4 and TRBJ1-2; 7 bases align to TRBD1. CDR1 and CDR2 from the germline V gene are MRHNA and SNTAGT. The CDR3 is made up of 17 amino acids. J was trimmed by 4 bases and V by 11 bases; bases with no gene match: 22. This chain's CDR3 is CAVRGVRHSITFYGYTF. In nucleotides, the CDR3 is TGTGCCGTCAGGGGGGTGCGGCACTCTATCACATTCTATGGCTACACCTTC.

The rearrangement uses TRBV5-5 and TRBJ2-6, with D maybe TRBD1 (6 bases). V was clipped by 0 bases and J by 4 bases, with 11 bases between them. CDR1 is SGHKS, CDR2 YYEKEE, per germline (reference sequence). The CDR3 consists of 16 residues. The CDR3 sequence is CASSLDRASGANVLTF. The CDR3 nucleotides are TGTGCCAGCAGCTTGGACAGGGCCTCCGGGGCCAACGTCCTGACTTTC.